A single sample gave rise to the 26 T cell receptor beta chains below, sequenced in a study of T cells in placental villitis. The immunoSEQ v4 bias-controlled multiplex PCR assay, performed blinded to group allocation, was used to amplify TCR-beta CDR3 regions from genomic DNA. TCRdb took this table from immuneACCESS and kept in-frame rearrangements with V and J called. Such tables lack part of the clones; where checked against another copy, unresolved V genes explain under half of the gap, and the rest is unexplained. This sample lists several thousand clones; approximately 78% were detected once. Clones ranked in the top ten supply 7% to 10% of the sample. Source material: placental tissue containing maternal and fetal cells. All receptors come from a human patient with infectious villitis; the placental T cells may come from both mother and fetus.

The chain carries TRBV19 and TRBJ1-2; TRBD1 matches at 9 bases. V lost 7 bases, J lost 2 bases, and 8 bases stayed unmatched. CDR1 and CDR2 from the germline V gene are LNHDA and SQIVND (reference sequence). CDR3 size: 15 residues. CDR3 coding DNA: TGTGCCAGTAAGAACGACAGGGGGTACAACTATGGCTACACCTTC. Translation: CASKNDRGYNYGYTF.

This rearrangement joins TRBV6-6 to TRBJ2-2; D ambiguous. V was shortened by 8 bases and J by 3 bases, with 10 bases between the two germline ends. Germline assignment: CDR1 MNHNY and CDR2 SVGAGI (reference sequence). The CDR3 has 13 amino acids. For the CDR3, the DNA is TGTGCCAGCCGGTTGGATTACACCGGGGAGCTGTTTTTT. The encoded protein is CASRLDYTGELFF.

The chain carries TRBV3-1 (or the pseudogene TRBV3-2) and TRBJ1-1; maybe TRBD1 (5 bases). The germline V gene encodes CDR1 LGHDT and CDR2 YNNKEL (reference sequence). Deletions cut 2 bases from V and 1 base from J, with 8 bases between. The CDR3 runs 14 residues. CDR3 protein: CASSQQGGNTEAFF. The CDR3 nucleotides read TGTGCCAGCAGCCAACAGGGAGGGAACACTGAAGCTTTCTTT.

V gene TRBV27 combines with J gene TRBJ1-2; D not certain. The CDR3 is 15 residues long. Germline CDR1 is MNHEY and CDR2 is SMNVEV (reference sequence). Trimming removed 2 bases at V and 4 bases at J, with 14 bases between. The CDR3 spells CASSLDSSVFYGYTF. The CDR3 DNA follows: TGTGCCAGCAGTTTAGATAGTTCCGTATTCTATGGCTACACCTTC.

V gene TRBV3-1 (or the pseudogene TRBV3-2) combines with J gene TRBJ2-1; 11 positions agree with TRBD2. This CDR3 is built from 13 residues. The trim removed 3 bases at V and 13 bases at J, leaving 5 bases unmatched. CDR1 and CDR2 (germline): LGHDT, YNNKEL (reference sequence). The CDR3 here is CASSHGTSGLQFF. Written as DNA, the CDR3 is TGTGCCAGCAGCCACGGGACTAGCGGACTCCAGTTCTTC.

The chain combines TRBV3-1 (or the pseudogene TRBV3-2) with TRBJ1-2, with D tentatively TRBD1 (5 bases). Germline lookup yields CDR1 LGHDT and CDR2 YNNKEL (reference sequence). The V gene lost 3 bases and the J gene lost 6 bases, with 14 bases spanning the gap. The CDR3 length is 14 residues. The CDR3: CASSQGFQGNGYTF. The CDR3 nucleotides read TGTGCCAGCAGCCAGGGATTCCAGGGAAATGGCTACACCTTC.

The chain carries TRBV28 and TRBJ2-1; TRBD2 aligns across 8 bases. CDR3 size: 18 residues. CDR1 is MDHEN and CDR2 is SYDVKM in the germline V gene. Unmatched junction bases numbered 21, after V lost 5 bases and J lost 9 bases. The CDR3 nucleotides are TGTGCCAGCAGTCACTCTGGACTAGCAAAAGAAAGGAAGGGTGAGCAGTTCTTC. It translates to CASSHSGLAKERKGEQFF.

V usage is TRBV5-4 and J usage is TRBJ1-4, with D hard to call. The CDR3 consists of 14 residues. V shed 4 bases and J shed 5 bases, with 12 bases lying between them. Per the germline V gene, CDR1 is SGHNT and CDR2 is YYREEE (reference sequence). CDR3 in DNA: TGTGCCAGCAGCCCCACCCGGAGGAATGAAAAACTGTTTTTT. Its protein is CASSPTRRNEKLFF.

The gene calls are TRBV19 and TRBJ2-5; 9 bases align to TRBD2. V was pared by 1 base and J by 2 bases, with 5 bases of the junction left unmatched. The germline V gene encodes CDR1 LNHDA and CDR2 SQIVND (reference sequence). This CDR3 contains 16 residues. The CDR3 loop reads CASSIVSGGQQETQYF. The CDR3 bases are TGTGCCAGTAGTATAGTAAGCGGGGGGCAACAAGAGACCCAGTACTTC.

The chain is built from TRBV24-1 and TRBJ2-7; 7 positions agree with TRBD2. Trimming removed 1 base from V and 8 bases from J; junction bases left unmatched: 25. Germline values: CDR1 KGHDR, CDR2 SFDVKD. The CDR3 is 20 amino acids. The CDR3 region has the DNA TGTGCCACCAGTGATTTACGACTCCTCATGGGGACTACGGAGGGGCTCCAGCAGTACTTC. It translates to CATSDLRLLMGTTEGLQQYF.

The rearrangement links TRBV29-1 to TRBJ2-5, with D perhaps assigned TRBD1 or TRBD2 (6 bases each). Trimming stripped 0 bases from V and 5 bases from J, with 16 bases between. The CDR3 sequence is 15 residues long. The germline V gene has CDR1 SQVTM and CDR2 ANQGSEA. The CDR3 is CSVEDGGLASETQYF. In nucleotides, the CDR3 is TGCAGCGTTGAAGATGGGGGGCTAGCGTCTGAGACCCAGTACTTC.

This clone was recorded once. The chain combines TRBV19 with TRBJ2-7, with 11 bases that match TRBD2. Looked up from germline, CDR1 is LNHDA and CDR2 is SQIVND (reference sequence). Unmatched junction bases numbered 8, after V lost 4 bases and J lost 6 bases. The CDR3 spans 15 residues. The DNA of the CDR3 is TGTGCCAGTAGTAAAATAGCGGGGGGGCCGTTCGAGCAGTACTTC. Residues: CASSKIAGGPFEQYF.

For this clone: This may come from a read error, since a much larger clone is one base off. CDR3 region: CTSSQDLGVNEAFF. DNA of the CDR3: TGTACCAGCAGCCAAGATCTGGGAGTTAATGAAGCTTTCTTT. The chain employs TRBV14 and TRBJ1-1; D not resolved. Germline V CDR1 and CDR2: SGHDN, FVKESK. The length of the CDR3 is 14 residues.

This clone appeared a single time. The CDR3 region has the DNA TGTTTTTGGCATCATCAGCCCCAGCATTTT. The encoded protein is CFWHHQPQHF. This rearrangement joins TRBV3-1 (or the pseudogene TRBV3-2) to TRBJ1-5, with D unclear. This CDR3 spans 10 amino acids. CDR1 LGHDT and CDR2 YNNKEL come from the germline V gene (reference sequence).

The chain carries TRBV5-1 and TRBJ1-1; the D is unclear. This CDR3 has 12 amino acids. Trimming stripped 0 bases from V and 4 bases from J, with 4 bases between. Germline V lookup: CDR1 SGHRS, CDR2 YFSETQ. CDR3 sequence (DNA): TGCGCCAGCAGCTTGGAAGGCACTGAAGCTTTCTTT. Its translation: CASSLEGTEAFF.

This clone is a singleton in its sample. The V call is TRBV11-2, the J call TRBJ1-6, with TRBD1 as a possible D gene (5 bases). V lost 2 bases to trimming and J lost 4 bases, with 15 bases between them. Germline CDR1 is SGHAT and CDR2 is FQNNGV. The CDR3 runs 17 residues. In nucleotides, the CDR3 is TGTGCCAGCAGCTTATTGGGGCAGGGCGCGTATAATTCACCCCTCCACTTT. Encoded protein: CASSLLGQGAYNSPLHF.

The gene calls are TRBV30 and TRBJ1-6; D may be TRBD1 (6 bases). CDR3 length equals 13 residues. Germline V gene lookup returns CDR1 GTSNPN and CDR2 SVGIG (reference sequence). V lost 1 base and J lost 10, with 11 bases in between. CDR3 DNA sequence: TGTGCCTGGAGTGAGGGGGGTGGCTCACCCCTCCACTTT. Translating it yields CAWSEGGGSPLHF. Full variable domain (missing parts from reference TRBV30 and TRBJ1-6): SQTIHQWPATLVQPVGSPLSLECTVEGTSNPNLYWYRQAAGRGLQLLFYSVGIGQISSEVPQNLSASRPQDRQFILSSKKLLLSDSGFYLCAWSEGGGSPLHFGNGTRLTVT.

This chain joins TRBV6-5 and TRBJ2-2; D perhaps matches TRBD2 (6 bases). The CDR3 extends over 16 amino acids. CDR1 is MNHEY, CDR2 SVGAGI, per germline. The ends were cut back, 0 bases at V and 6 bases at J, with 14 bases in the middle. CDR3: CASSYSGGKFSGELFF. In DNA, the CDR3 is TGTGCCAGCAGTTACTCAGGAGGGAAATTTTCCGGGGAGCTGTTTTTT.

The V and J genes are TRBV4-1 and TRBJ1-2; possibly TRBD1 for D (6 bases). V lost 1 base and J 6 bases, leaving 21 bases between the germline ends. This CDR3 comprises 17 residues. Germline CDR1 reads MGHRA; CDR2 reads YSYEKL. DNA for the CDR3: TGCGCCAGCAGCCAAGTCGGCAGGGGAAAAATCGGGAATGGCTACACCTTC. It translates to CASSQVGRGKIGNGYTF.

The rearrangement joins TRBV7-6 to TRBJ2-5; weak D call: TRBD1 (6 bases). The germline V and J ends were trimmed by 3 bases and 4 bases, with 9 bases remaining between them. The CDR3 contains 13 residues. Germline CDR1 is SGHVS and CDR2 is FNYEAQ. CDR3 protein: CASSFLGGETQYF. The CDR3 bases are TGTGCCAGCAGCTTCTTAGGGGGAGAGACCCAGTACTTC.

The J gene is TRBJ2-3, the V gene TRBV4-3; D is tentatively TRBD1 or TRBD2 (6 bases each). V was clipped by 2 bases and J by 4 bases, with 13 bases between them. Germline-derived CDR1 and CDR2 are LGHNA and YSLEER. The CDR3 totals 15 residues. The CDR3 here is CASSQFNRDSDTQYF. Written as DNA, the CDR3 is TGCGCCAGCAGCCAATTTAACAGGGACTCAGATACGCAGTATTTT.

The chain uses TRBV7-2 and TRBJ2-2; 7 nucleotides align to TRBD1. Germline trimming cut 1 base from V and 6 bases from J; bases unmatched to any gene: 2. Germline values: CDR1 SGHTA, CDR2 FQGNSA. CDR3 length equals 14 residues. The CDR3, as DNA: TGTGCCAGCAGCTTAGGGGACAGACCCGGGGAGCTGTTTTTT. This sequence encodes CASSLGDRPGELFF.

This clone was detected only once. The rearrangement links TRBV9 to TRBJ2-2, with 7 bases identical to TRBD1. The V segment lost 3 bases and the J segment 3 bases; nucleotides outside the gene matches: 5. The CDR3 is 15 amino acids. Germline V gene data show CDR1 as SGDLS and CDR2 as YYNGEE. CDR3 residues: CASSGRQGDTGELFF. The CDR3 DNA follows: TGTGCCAGCAGCGGCCGACAGGGAGACACCGGGGAGCTGTTTTTT.

This clone showed up just once. The chain employs TRBV5-6 and TRBJ1-6, with no clear D. The V gene lost 1 base and the J gene lost 0 bases, with 11 bases spanning the gap. The CDR3 is 17 residues long. In germline, CDR1 is SGHDT, CDR2 YYEEEE. CDR3 protein: CASSLPEGSSYNSPLHF. The CDR3, as DNA: TGTGCCAGCAGCTTGCCAGAAGGGAGCTCCTATAATTCACCCCTCCACTTT.

The rearrangement uses TRBV6-2 or TRBV6-3 and TRBJ2-3; 8 bases are shared with TRBD2. This CDR3 spans 15 amino acids. The germline V gene encodes CDR1 MNHEY and CDR2 SVGEGT. With V trimmed by 5 bases and J by 2 bases, 6 bases remained unmatched. The DNA of the CDR3 is TGTGCCAGCAGTCCCGGGACTAGGATCACAGATACGCAGTATTTT. This codes for CASSPGTRITDTQYF.

The J gene is TRBJ1-2, the V gene TRBV5-1; TRBD1 might be the D (6 bases). V gave up 1 base and J gave up 4 bases, with 17 bases separating them. Germline lookup yields CDR1 SGHRS and CDR2 YFSETQ. The CDR3 totals 16 residues. CDR3 nucleotide sequence: TGCGCCAGCAGCTTGACCCGACAGGAGGCCAGCTATGGCTACACCTTC. This translates into CASSLTRQEASYGYTF.